Detailed here is one T cell receptor (beta chain). Deletions cut 4 bases from V and 5 bases from J, with 17 bases between. CDR1 is LNHDA, CDR2 SQIVND, per germline (reference sequence). The CDR3 extends over 15 amino acids. The sample is drawn from a study of blood T cell repertoires in COVID-19. Sequencing used immunoSEQ multiplex PCR; TCRdb keeps in-frame clones, though not all of them. The sample holds about 200,000 clones, 89% seen once. The TCR sequence derives from a man aged 40-55 years with acute or convalescent COVID-19. V gene TRBV19 combines with J gene TRBJ2-5, with D possibly matching TRBD1 (6 bases). The sequenced sample consisted of peripheral blood. Here the CDR3 reads CASSNFLGQRETQYF. CDR3 sequence (DNA): TGTGCCAGTAGTAATTTTTTGGGACAAAGGGAGACCCAGTACTTC.